This entry lists 5 T cell receptor beta chains sequenced from one sample in a study of identical twins. TCRdb ran MiXCR on the 5' RACE reads and lists one entry per CDR3 protein. Of over 200,000 distinct CDR3 sequences in the sample, around 6.5% were seen once. A further study also used this sample, focusing on T cells expressing NK-cell markers.

Sequenced input: CD8+ T cells sorted from blood. These receptors all come from a woman younger than 35 in good health.

The chain has TRBV10-3 and TRBJ2-1, with TRBD1 matching 9 bases. The V gene's germline CDR1 is ENHRY and CDR2 SYGVKD. This CDR3 region has 18 residues. J gave up 0 bases and V 2 bases, and 8 bases lay outside the gene matches. The DNA of the CDR3 is TGTGCCATCAGTGAGGCGGGGACAGGGTTCGGCTCCTACAATGAGCAGTTCTTC. Protein sequence: CAISEAGTGFGSYNEQFF.

This clonotype was detected only a few times. The chain recombines TRBV12-3 or TRBV12-4 with TRBJ1-2; D is uncertain. CDR3 length: 10 amino acids. The germline V and J ends were trimmed by 8 bases and 8 bases, with 9 bases remaining between them. CDR3 nucleotide sequence: TGTGCCAGCGGCACGAGCGGCTACACCTTC. This gives the protein CASGTSGYTF.

This clonotype was detected many times. This chain links TRBV5-6 with TRBJ2-7; possible D gene TRBD1, 6 bases. The germline gives CDR1 SGHDT, CDR2 YYEEEE. The CDR3 is 14 amino acids. V lost 3 bases and J lost 2, with 12 bases in between. This CDR3 reads CASSSGTSAYEQYF. CDR3 DNA sequence: TGTGCCAGCAGCTCCGGGACAAGCGCCTACGAGCAGTACTTC.

This clonotype was detected only a few times. V gene TRBV12-3 or TRBV12-4 combines with J gene TRBJ2-3; 10 bases fit TRBD2. Trimming at V came to 2 bases and at J to 6 bases, leaving 5 bases not matched to a gene. CDR3 length: 15 amino acids. CDR3 DNA: TGTGCCAGCAGTTTATTAGGGACTAGCGTGGATACGCAGTATTTT. Encoded protein: CASSLLGTSVDTQYF.

This clonotype appeared many times. The rearrangement uses TRBV7-9 and TRBJ1-2; no firm D call. The CDR3 covers 12 residues. V lost 5 bases and J lost 7, with 11 bases in between. Per germline, CDR1 SEHNR and CDR2 FQNEAQ (reference sequence). For the CDR3, the DNA is TGTGCCAGCAGCCAGGAGACGGGTGGCTACACCTTC. This translates into CASSQETGGYTF. Complete variable domain (other parts from reference TRBV7-9 and TRBJ1-2): DTGVSQNPRHKITKRGQNVTFRCDPISEHNRLYWYRQTLGQGPEFLTYFQNEAQLEKSRLLSDRFSAERPKGSFSTLEIQRTEQGDSAMYLCASSQETGGYTFGSGTRLTVV.